This T cell receptor beta chain is from a study of blood T cell repertoires in COVID-19. Generated by immunoSEQ multiplex PCR, the TCRdb table keeps only in-frame clones and is missing some. The table records fewer than 35,000 clones, roughly 82% of them present only once. The sample comprised peripheral blood. The TCR sequence derives from a human donor in a cohort sampled during active COVID-19.

Here the CDR3 DNA reads TGCGCCAGCAGCGTAACAGGGGTTGGTGAAAAACTGTTTTTT. Translation gives CASSVTGVGEKLFF. The V call is TRBV5-1, the J call TRBJ1-4; 7 bases match TRBD1. With V trimmed by 4 bases and J by 7 bases, 7 bases remained unmatched. Germline loops: CDR1 SGHRS, CDR2 YFSETQ. There are 14 residues in the CDR3.